Listed here are 11 T cell receptor beta chains from one sample, sequenced in a study of blood T cell repertoires in COVID-19 (dated by TCRdb to the early 2020s). The receptor library was made with the immunoSEQ multiplex PCR assay. This is the immuneACCESS table as TCRdb keeps it, with only in-frame sequences that have V and J called. A part of the clones is gone; compared with another copy, unresolved V genes explain less than half, and the rest is unexplained. This sample has under 200,000 clones in its table, and approximately 81% of those were observed once. The leading ten clones occupy 4.9% of the sample. Material: peripheral blood. These receptors all come from a woman older than 75 with acute or convalescent COVID-19.

The CDR3 region has the DNA TGCGCCAGCAGCCGGACAGGGTTAGGCACAGATACGCAGTATTTT. It encodes CASSRTGLGTDTQYF. The chain joins TRBV5-1 to TRBJ2-3; 8 positions agree with TRBD1. Looked up from germline, CDR1 is SGHRS and CDR2 is YFSETQ. This CDR3 is built from 15 residues. V was clipped by 4 bases and J by 1 base; unmatched bases: 5. Full variable domain (missing parts from reference TRBV5-1 and TRBJ2-3): KAGVTQTPRYLIKTRGQQVTLSCSPISGHRSVSWYQQTPGQGLQFLFEYFSETQRNKGNFPGRFSGRQFSNSRSEMNVSTLELGDSALYLCASSRTGLGTDTQYFGPGTRLTVL.

The chain couples TRBV5-6 to TRBJ2-3, with D perhaps matching TRBD1 (5 bases). The CDR3 has 15 residues. From germline, CDR1 is SGHDT and CDR2 YYEEEE. Trimming left V 0 bases short and J 4 bases short, with 12 bases between. This chain's CDR3 is CASSLDQGGSDTQYF. CDR3 in DNA: TGTGCCAGCAGCTTGGATCAGGGTGGCTCAGATACGCAGTATTTT. The variable domain in full, completed from reference TRBV5-6 and TRBJ2-3, reads DAGVTQSPTHLIKTRGQQVTLRCSPKSGHDTVSWYQQALGQGPQFIFQYYEEEERQRGNFPDRFSGHQFPNYSSELNVNALLLGDSALYLCASSLDQGGSDTQYFGPGTRLTVL.

The chain couples TRBV2 to TRBJ1-1; D remains ambiguous. Germline V gene sequence: CDR1 SNHLY, CDR2 FYNNEI. This CDR3 has 14 residues. With 7 bases removed from V and 1 base from J, the gap between germline ends came to 13 bases. CDR3 sequence: CASTSVERNTEAFF. The CDR3 region has the DNA TGTGCCAGCACTTCGGTCGAGAGGAACACTGAAGCTTTCTTT.

The chain joins TRBV28 to TRBJ2-7, with 9 bases lining up with TRBD1. The CDR3 has 16 amino acids. The germline V gene has CDR1 MDHEN and CDR2 SYDVKM. V lost 1 base, J lost 3 bases, and 7 bases stayed unmatched. The CDR3 DNA is TGTGCCAGCAGTTTATTCACAGGGGGCAGCCTCTACGAGCAGTACTTC. This encodes CASSLFTGGSLYEQYF.

This chain connects TRBV5-5 to TRBJ2-1; TRBD1 might be the D (5 bases). CDR1 SGHKS and CDR2 YYEKEE come from the germline V gene (reference sequence). This CDR3 is 16 amino acids long. V dropped 4 bases and J dropped 5 bases, with 19 bases sitting between them. This CDR3 reads CASSRDSATPNNEQFF. CDR3 DNA sequence: TGTGCCAGCAGCCGCGACAGTGCGACTCCGAACAATGAGCAGTTCTTC.

This chain connects TRBV9 to TRBJ2-5; D is ambiguous. Per the germline V gene, CDR1 is SGDLS and CDR2 is YYNGEE. Trimming stripped 0 bases from V and 5 bases from J, with 11 bases between. This CDR3 region has 14 residues. CDR3 loop: CASSVDILRETQYF. In DNA, the CDR3 is TGTGCCAGCAGCGTAGATATTCTCAGGGAGACCCAGTACTTC. Filled out from reference TRBV9 and TRBJ2-5, the complete variable domain reads DSGVTQTPKHLITATGQRVTLRCSPRSGDLSVYWYQQSLDQGLQFLIQYYNGEERAKGNILERFSAQQFPDLHSELNLSSLELGDSALYFCASSVDILRETQYFGPGTRLLVL.

Concerning this clone itself: One end of the junction is discordant with germline, which a read error may explain. The chain uses TRBV24-1 and TRBJ1-4, with 8 bases identical to TRBD1. The germline CDR1 and CDR2 sequences are KGHDR and SFDVKD. The CDR3 spans 12 residues. The CDR3 DNA reads TGTGCCGCCAGGGGGCGGCTTGAAAAACTGTTTTTT. This sequence encodes CAARGRLEKLFF.

This clone was picked up one time. The J gene is TRBJ1-2, the V gene TRBV28; 9 bases are a match to TRBD1. The trim removed 5 bases at V and 5 bases at J, leaving 9 bases unmatched. CDR1 MDHEN and CDR2 SYDVKM come from the germline V gene. The CDR3 consists of 15 residues. The CDR3 protein is CASSINPGTGYGYTF. CDR3 nucleotide sequence: TGTGCCAGCAGTATAAATCCCGGGACAGGGTATGGCTACACCTTC.

The chain joins TRBV6-2 or TRBV6-3 to TRBJ1-2; D not resolved. The CDR3 is made up of 13 amino acids. The V end was cut by 5 bases, the J end by 7 bases, with 14 bases between. Germline V gene lookup returns CDR1 MNHEY and CDR2 SVGEGT. CDR3 residues: CASSPREGIGYTF. The CDR3 DNA follows: TGTGCCAGCAGTCCGAGGGAGGGTATTGGCTACACCTTC.

This clone was counted a single time. This rearrangement joins TRBV7-2 to TRBJ1-5; 10 nucleotides align to TRBD1. This CDR3 region has 17 residues. J was trimmed by 7 bases and V by 2 bases; bases with no gene match: 11. CDR1 and CDR2 (germline): SGHTA, FQGNSA. The CDR3 loop is CASSLLGTGVVSQPQHF. For the CDR3, the DNA is TGTGCCAGCAGCTTACTCGGGACAGGGGTCGTAAGCCAGCCCCAGCATTTT.

The chain carries TRBV5-1 and TRBJ2-2; 7 bases match TRBD1. CDR1 and CDR2 from the germline V gene are SGHRS and YFSETQ. The ends lost 4 bases at V and 2 bases at J; junction bases unmatched: 11. The CDR3 length is 17 residues. In DNA, the CDR3 is TGCGCCAGCAGCGGAACTTCCGGGACAGTTAACACCGGGGAGCTGTTTTTT. It specifies CASSGTSGTVNTGELFF.